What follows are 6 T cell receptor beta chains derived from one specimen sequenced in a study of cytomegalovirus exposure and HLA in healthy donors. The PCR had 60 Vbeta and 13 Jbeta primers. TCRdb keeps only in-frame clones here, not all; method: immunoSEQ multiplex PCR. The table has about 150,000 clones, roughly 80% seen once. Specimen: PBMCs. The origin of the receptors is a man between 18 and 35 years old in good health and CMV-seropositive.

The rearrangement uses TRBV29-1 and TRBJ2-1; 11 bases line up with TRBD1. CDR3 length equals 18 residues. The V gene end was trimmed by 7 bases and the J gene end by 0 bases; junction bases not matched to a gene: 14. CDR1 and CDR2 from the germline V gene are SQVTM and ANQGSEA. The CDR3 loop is CSADGQGAFAVSYNEQFF. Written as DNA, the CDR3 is TGCAGCGCCGATGGACAGGGGGCTTTTGCTGTCTCCTACAATGAGCAGTTCTTC.

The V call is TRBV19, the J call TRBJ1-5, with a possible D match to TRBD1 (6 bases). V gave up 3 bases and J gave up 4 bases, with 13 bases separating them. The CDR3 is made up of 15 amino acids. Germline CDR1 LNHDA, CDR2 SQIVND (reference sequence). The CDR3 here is CASSMRDTRNQPQHF. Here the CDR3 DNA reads TGTGCCAGTAGTATGAGGGACACCCGTAATCAGCCCCAGCATTTT.

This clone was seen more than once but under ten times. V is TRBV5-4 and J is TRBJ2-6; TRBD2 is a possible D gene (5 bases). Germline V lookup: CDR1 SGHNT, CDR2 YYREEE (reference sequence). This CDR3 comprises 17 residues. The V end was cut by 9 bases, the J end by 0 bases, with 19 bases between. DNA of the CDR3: TGTGCCACTCGCCCCGGACTTTCCTTCTCTGGGGCCAACGTCCTGACTTTC. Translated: CATRPGLSFSGANVLTF. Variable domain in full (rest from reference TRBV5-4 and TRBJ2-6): ETGVTQSPTHLIKTRGQQVTLRCSSQSGHNTVSWYQQALGQGPQFIFQYYREEENGRGNFPPRFSGLQFPNYSSELNVNALELDDSALYLCATRPGLSFSGANVLTFGAGSRLTVL.

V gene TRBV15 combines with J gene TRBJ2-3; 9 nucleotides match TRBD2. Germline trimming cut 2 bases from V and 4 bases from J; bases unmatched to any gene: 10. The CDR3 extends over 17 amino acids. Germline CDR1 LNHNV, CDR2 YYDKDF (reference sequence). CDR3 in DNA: TGTGCCACCAGCAGAAAACATAGCGGGAGTGGCTCAGATACGCAGTATTTT. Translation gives CATSRKHSGSGSDTQYF. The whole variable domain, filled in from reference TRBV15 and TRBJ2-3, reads DAMVIQNPRYQVTQFGKPVTLSCSQTLNHNVMYWYQQKSSQAPKLLFHYYDKDFNNEADTPDNFQSRRPNTSFCFLDIRSPGLGDTAMYLCATSRKHSGSGSDTQYFGPGTRLTVL.

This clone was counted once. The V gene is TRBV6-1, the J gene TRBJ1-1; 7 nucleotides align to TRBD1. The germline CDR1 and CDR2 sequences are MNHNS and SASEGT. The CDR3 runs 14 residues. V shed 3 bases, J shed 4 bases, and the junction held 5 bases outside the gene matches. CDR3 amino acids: CASSDQGGGTEAFF. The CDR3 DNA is TGTGCCAGCAGTGACCAGGGGGGAGGCACTGAAGCTTTCTTT.

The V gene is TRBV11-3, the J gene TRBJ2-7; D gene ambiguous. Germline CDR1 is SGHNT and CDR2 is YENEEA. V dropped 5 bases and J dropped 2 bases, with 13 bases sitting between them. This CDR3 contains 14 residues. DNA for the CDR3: TGTGCCAGCAGCACTGACTCGAATCCCTACGAGCAGTACTTC. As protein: CASSTDSNPYEQYF.